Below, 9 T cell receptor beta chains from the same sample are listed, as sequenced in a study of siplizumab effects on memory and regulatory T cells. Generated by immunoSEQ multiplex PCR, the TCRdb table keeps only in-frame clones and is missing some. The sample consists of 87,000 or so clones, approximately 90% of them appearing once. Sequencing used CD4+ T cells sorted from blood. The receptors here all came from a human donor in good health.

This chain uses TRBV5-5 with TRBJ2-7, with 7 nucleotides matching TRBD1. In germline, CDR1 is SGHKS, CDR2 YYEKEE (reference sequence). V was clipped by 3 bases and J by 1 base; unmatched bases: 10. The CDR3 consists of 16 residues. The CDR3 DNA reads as TGTGCCAGCAGCTCGAGCCGGGACAGATCGTCCTACGAGCAGTACTTC. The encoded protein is CASSSSRDRSSYEQYF.

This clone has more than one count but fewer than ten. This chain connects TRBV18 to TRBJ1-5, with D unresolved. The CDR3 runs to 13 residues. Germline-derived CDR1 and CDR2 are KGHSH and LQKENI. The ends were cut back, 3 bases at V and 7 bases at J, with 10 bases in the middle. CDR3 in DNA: TGTGCCAGCTCACCCGTTATACACCAGCCCCAGCATTTT. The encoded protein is CASSPVIHQPQHF.

Here the CDR3 DNA reads TGTGCCAGCAGTGATATGACGGTTGGTATGAACACTGAAGCTTTCTTT. Translating it yields CASSDMTVGMNTEAFF. The chain employs TRBV6-1 and TRBJ1-1; no clear D gene. Trimming stripped 3 bases from V and 0 bases from J, with 14 bases between. The CDR3 covers 16 residues. The germline gives CDR1 MNHNS, CDR2 SASEGT.

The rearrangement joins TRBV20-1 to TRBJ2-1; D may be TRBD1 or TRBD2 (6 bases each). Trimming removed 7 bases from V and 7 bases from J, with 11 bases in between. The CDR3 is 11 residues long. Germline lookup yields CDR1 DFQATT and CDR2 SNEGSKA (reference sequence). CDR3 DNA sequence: TGCAGTGGAAGGAGGGGGAATGAGCAGTTCTTC. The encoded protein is CSGRRGNEQFF.

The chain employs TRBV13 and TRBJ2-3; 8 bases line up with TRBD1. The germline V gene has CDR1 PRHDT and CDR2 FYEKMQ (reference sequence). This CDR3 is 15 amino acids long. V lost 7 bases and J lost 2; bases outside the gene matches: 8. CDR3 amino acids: CASNLGQGFTDTQYF. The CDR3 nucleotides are TGTGCCAGCAACCTAGGACAGGGCTTCACAGATACGCAGTATTTT.

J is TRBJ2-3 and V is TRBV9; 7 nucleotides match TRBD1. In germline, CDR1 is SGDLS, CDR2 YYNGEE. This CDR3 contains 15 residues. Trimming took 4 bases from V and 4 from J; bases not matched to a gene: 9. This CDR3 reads CASSLRDSFPDTQYF. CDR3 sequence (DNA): TGTGCCAGCAGCCTTAGGGACAGTTTCCCAGATACGCAGTATTTT.

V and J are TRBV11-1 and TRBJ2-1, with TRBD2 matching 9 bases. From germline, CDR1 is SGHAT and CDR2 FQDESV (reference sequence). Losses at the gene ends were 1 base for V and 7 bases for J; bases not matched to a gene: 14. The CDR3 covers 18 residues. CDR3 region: CASSLDRLAGPQVNEQFF. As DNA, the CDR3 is TGTGCCAGCAGCTTAGATCGCCTAGCGGGACCTCAAGTGAATGAGCAGTTCTTC.

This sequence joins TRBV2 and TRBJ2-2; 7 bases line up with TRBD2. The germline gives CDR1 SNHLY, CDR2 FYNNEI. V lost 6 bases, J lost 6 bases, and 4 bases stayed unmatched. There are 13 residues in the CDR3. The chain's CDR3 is CASRATSSGELFF. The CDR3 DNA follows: TGTGCCAGCAGAGCGACTAGCTCCGGGGAGCTGTTTTTT.

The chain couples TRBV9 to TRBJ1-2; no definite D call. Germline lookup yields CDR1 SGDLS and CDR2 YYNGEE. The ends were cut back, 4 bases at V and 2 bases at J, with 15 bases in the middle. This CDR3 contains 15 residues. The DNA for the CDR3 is TGTGCCAGCAGCCTGCACCGACCCCGGAACTATGGCTACACCTTC. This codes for CASSLHRPRNYGYTF.